Below are 7 T cell receptor beta chains sequenced from a single sample in a study of Ad26.COV2.S vaccination and SARS-CoV-2 variants. Clones were read by immunoSEQ multiplex PCR, and TCRdb kept only the in-frame ones, dropping some. The table has hundreds of thousands of clones, around nine tenths seen once. Treatment described: roughly 20 received Ad26.COV2.S at low or high dose, single or two shots; about 5 received placebo; per-sample allocation not given. Collection of samples fell on day 63 after the first vaccine or placebo injection. The input for sequencing was peripheral blood, taken in a trial of Ad26.COV2.S vaccine versus placebo. The receptors come from a person between 18 and 65 years old who received the Ad26.COV2.S COVID-19 vaccine or a placebo.

The V gene is TRBV6-5, the J gene TRBJ2-2; D is uncertain. The V and J ends lost 6 bases and 0 bases respectively, with 5 bases between them. Germline-derived CDR1 and CDR2 are MNHEY and SVGAGI. The CDR3 runs 13 residues. The CDR3 reads CASRVPNTGELFF. DNA for the CDR3: TGTGCCAGCAGGGTACCGAACACCGGGGAGCTGTTTTTT.

The gene calls are TRBV25-1 and TRBJ2-5; maybe TRBD2 (5 bases). Trimming pared 0 bases from V and 2 bases from J, leaving 7 bases between. The germline V gene encodes CDR1 MGHDK and CDR2 SYGVNS. The CDR3 consists of 14 residues. This CDR3 reads CASSEYSGQETQYF. CDR3 nucleotide sequence: TGTGCCAGCAGTGAATACAGCGGACAAGAGACCCAGTACTTC.

This sequence joins TRBV10-3 and TRBJ2-2, with 8 nucleotides matching TRBD1. CDR1 is ENHRY and CDR2 is SYGVKD in the germline V gene. J lost 0 bases, V lost 6 bases, and 9 bases had no gene match. The CDR3 totals 17 residues. Here the CDR3 reads CAIRGQGLPTNTGELFF. The CDR3 coding sequence is TGTGCCATCAGAGGACAGGGCCTCCCTACGAACACCGGGGAGCTGTTTTTT.

This clone showed up just once. The chain employs TRBV9 and TRBJ2-2, with 8 nucleotides matching TRBD1. CDR1 is SGDLS and CDR2 is YYNGEE in the germline V gene. J lost 0 bases, V lost 4 bases, and 5 bases had no gene match. The CDR3 covers 16 residues. DNA for the CDR3: TGTGCCAGCAGCCGCCAGACAGGGGCGAACACCGGGGAGCTGTTTTTT. As protein: CASSRQTGANTGELFF.

V gene TRBV7-3 combines with J gene TRBJ2-1; 8 nucleotides align to TRBD1. There are 15 residues in the CDR3. Per the germline V gene, CDR1 is SGHTA and CDR2 is FQGTGA. V shed 5 bases and J 4 bases; nucleotides not matched to a gene: 7. The chain's CDR3 is CASSTRQGLYNEQFF. The CDR3 DNA reads TGTGCCAGCAGCACAAGACAGGGGCTATACAATGAGCAGTTCTTC.

This chain uses TRBV6-5 with TRBJ1-1, with 7 bases matching TRBD1. CDR3 length: 15 residues. Trimming at V came to 0 bases and at J to 3 bases, leaving 4 bases not matched to a gene. Germline CDR1 is MNHEY and CDR2 is SVGAGI. CDR3 sequence: CASSYSRTGYTEAFF. For the CDR3, the DNA is TGTGCCAGCAGTTACTCTCGGACAGGATACACTGAAGCTTTCTTT.

This clone was detected only once. This chain connects TRBV7-9 to TRBJ2-7; D ambiguous. Germline V gene data show CDR1 as SEHNR and CDR2 as FQNEAQ (reference sequence). CDR3 length: 12 amino acids. V gave up 4 bases and J gave up 2 bases, with 6 bases separating them. DNA of the CDR3: TGTGCCAGCAGCTCAAATGCCTACGAGCAGTACTTC. Encoded protein: CASSSNAYEQYF.